These 21 T cell receptor beta chains were all obtained from the same sample, sequenced in a study of cytomegalovirus exposure and HLA in healthy donors. Assay: immunoSEQ multiplex PCR; the TCRdb copy retains only in-frame clones and omits some. Of roughly 120,000 clones in the sample, around 94% were seen once. The sample comprised PBMCs. The origin of the receptors is a woman between 18 and 30 years old in good health and CMV-seronegative.

J is TRBJ1-2 and V is TRBV27, with 7 bases fitting TRBD1. Looked up from germline, CDR1 is MNHEY and CDR2 is SMNVEV (reference sequence). Trimming removed 2 bases from V and 8 bases from J; junction bases left unmatched: 5. The CDR3 is made up of 13 amino acids. CDR3 nucleotide sequence: TGTGCCAGCAGTTTACTCAGGGGGGCGGGCTACACCTTC. Translated: CASSLLRGAGYTF.

Here the CDR3 reads CSAGGTGGHEQYF. CDR3 DNA: TGCAGCGCCGGCGGGACAGGGGGCCACGAGCAGTACTTC. This sequence joins TRBV29-1 and TRBJ2-7; TRBD1 agrees at 12 bases. Losses at the gene ends were 7 bases for V and 5 bases for J; bases not matched to a gene: 6. The CDR3 sequence is 13 residues long. Germline CDR1 and CDR2: SQVTM and ANQGSEA.

The rearrangement links TRBV6-4 to TRBJ1-6; D not certain. V gave up 2 bases and J gave up 9 bases, with 11 bases separating them. The germline CDR1 and CDR2 sequences are MRHNA and SNTAGT. The CDR3 spans 14 residues. CDR3 sequence reads: CASSDGVGVSPLHF. CDR3 coding DNA: TGTGCCAGCAGTGACGGGGTGGGAGTTTCACCCCTCCACTTT.

This clone was seen only once. The chain is built from TRBV27 and TRBJ1-5, with a possible D match to TRBD1 (5 bases). Per germline, CDR1 MNHEY and CDR2 SMNVEV (reference sequence). The CDR3 totals 13 residues. V lost 6 bases and J 6 bases, leaving 12 bases between the germline ends. The CDR3 nucleotides read TGTGCCAGCAGCTACATGGGGGGTCAGCCCCAGCATTTT. It yields the protein CASSYMGGQPQHF.

The chain has TRBV27 and TRBJ2-7; maybe TRBD1 (6 bases). V gave up 5 bases and J gave up 3 bases, with 14 bases separating them. The CDR3 runs 14 residues. Per the germline V gene, CDR1 is MNHEY and CDR2 is SMNVEV (reference sequence). CDR3: CASSPQIGGYEQYF. The CDR3 DNA sequence: TGTGCCAGCAGTCCCCAGATAGGGGGCTACGAGCAGTACTTC.

CDR3 in amino acids: CSAPYTGELFF. CDR3 DNA: TGCAGTGCTCCCTACACCGGGGAGCTGTTTTTT. The chain recombines TRBV20-1 with TRBJ2-2; D remains ambiguous. Germline CDR1 is DFQATT and CDR2 is SNEGSKA (reference sequence). Trimming took 5 bases from V and 3 from J, leaving 4 bases between them. The CDR3 has 11 residues.

The rearrangement links TRBV6-1 to TRBJ1-6, with unresolved D. With 8 bases removed from V and 9 bases from J, the gap between germline ends came to 14 bases. CDR1 is MNHNS and CDR2 is SASEGT in the germline V gene. This CDR3 contains 13 residues. CDR3: CASHPVPISPLHF. Here the CDR3 DNA reads TGTGCCAGCCATCCGGTCCCGATTTCACCCCTCCACTTT.

This rearrangement joins TRBV30 to TRBJ2-1; 8 nucleotides line up with TRBD2. CDR1 and CDR2 from the germline V gene are GTSNPN and SVGIG (reference sequence). After removal of 0 bases from V and 6 bases from J, the junction contained 7 bases not matched to a gene. The CDR3 has 15 amino acids. The CDR3 loop reads CAWSVQAGVPNEQFF. In nucleotides, the CDR3 is TGTGCCTGGAGTGTCCAAGCGGGAGTTCCCAATGAGCAGTTCTTC.

V gene TRBV6-5 combines with J gene TRBJ1-1; the D gene is possibly TRBD1 (5 bases). This CDR3 has 15 residues. Germline V gene lookup returns CDR1 MNHEY and CDR2 SVGAGI. The V end lost 2 bases, the J end lost 1 base, and 11 bases lay between the germline ends. CDR3 in amino acids: CASSYDRGANTEAFF. The CDR3 DNA is TGTGCCAGCAGTTACGATCGCGGGGCGAACACTGAAGCTTTCTTT.

The chain carries TRBV7-6 and TRBJ2-7, with a weak D call TRBD2 (5 bases). The CDR3 totals 16 residues. Germline V gene data show CDR1 as SGHVS and CDR2 as FNYEAQ. V dropped 1 base and J dropped 2 bases, with 15 bases sitting between them. CDR3 sequence reads: CASSLGSEGAAYEQYF. Written as DNA, the CDR3 is TGTGCCAGCAGCTTAGGTTCTGAGGGAGCTGCCTACGAGCAGTACTTC.

This chain connects TRBV28 to TRBJ1-2, with 8 bases aligning to TRBD1. V lost 6 bases to trimming and J lost 5 bases; unmatched junction nucleotides: 5. CDR1 is MDHEN, CDR2 SYDVKM, per germline. The CDR3 length is 13 residues. This CDR3 is CASRSDRDYGYTF. CDR3 DNA sequence: TGTGCCAGCAGGTCGGACAGGGATTATGGCTACACCTTC.

J is TRBJ2-5 and V is TRBV6-1; 7 nucleotides agree with TRBD1. CDR1 is MNHNS and CDR2 is SASEGT in the germline V gene. The V gene end was trimmed by 1 base and the J gene end by 2 bases; junction bases not matched to a gene: 4. This CDR3 comprises 15 residues. The CDR3 bases are TGTGCCAGCAGTGAAGGGGACAGCATACAAGAGACCCAGTACTTC. Its protein product is CASSEGDSIQETQYF.

This chain connects TRBV9 to TRBJ1-6, with TRBD1 as a possible D gene (5 bases). The V end was cut by 3 bases, the J end by 7 bases, with 23 bases between. This CDR3 comprises 18 residues. Germline V CDR1 and CDR2: SGDLS, YYNGEE. The CDR3 DNA reads TGTGCCAGCAGCGCGGTGGCAGGGTTTGGTGGGTTGAATTCACCCCTCCACTTT. Translated, it gives CASSAVAGFGGLNSPLHF. The variable domain in full, completed from reference TRBV9 and TRBJ1-6, reads DSGVTQTPKHLITATGQRVTLRCSPRSGDLSVYWYQQSLDQGLQFLIQYYNGEERAKGNILERFSAQQFPDLHSELNLSSLELGDSALYFCASSAVAGFGGLNSPLHFGNGTRLTVT.

Regarding this clone: A junction end diverges from the germline sequence, so it may reflect a read error. J is TRBJ2-7 and V is TRBV9, with 8 bases fitting TRBD1. This CDR3 is 12 amino acids long. Looked up from germline, CDR1 is SGDLS and CDR2 is YYNGEE. The DNA of the CDR3 is TGTGCCTCCACCGGGACAGGACACGAACAGTACTTC. Translating gives CASTGTGHEQYF.

This chain uses TRBV6-1 with TRBJ1-2; D perhaps matches TRBD1 (5 bases). Germline assignment: CDR1 MNHNS and CDR2 SASEGT. Trimming took 7 bases from V and 1 from J, leaving 13 bases between them. CDR3 size: 14 residues. The chain's CDR3 is CASTNPTVNYGYTF. Here the CDR3 DNA reads TGTGCCAGCACCAACCCGACAGTTAACTATGGCTACACCTTC.

The chain employs TRBV30 and TRBJ2-3, with TRBD1 as a possible D gene (6 bases). This CDR3 has 13 amino acids. In germline, CDR1 is GTSNPN, CDR2 SVGIG (reference sequence). Trimming took off 4 bases at V and 4 bases at J, with 12 bases between the two ends. The CDR3 region is CAWTQGTADTQYF. The DNA for the CDR3 is TGTGCCTGGACACAGGGTACGGCAGATACGCAGTATTTT.

The rearrangement uses TRBV5-4 and TRBJ2-1; 7 bases are a match to TRBD1. The germline V gene encodes CDR1 SGHNT and CDR2 YYREEE (reference sequence). This CDR3 is 15 amino acids long. V was pared by 2 bases and J by 7 bases, with 9 bases of the junction left unmatched. The CDR3 nucleotides read TGTGCCAGCAGCTTCCGACAGGGTGAATGGAATGAGCAGTTCTTC. This sequence encodes CASSFRQGEWNEQFF. The variable domain in full, completed from reference TRBV5-4 and TRBJ2-1, reads ETGVTQSPTHLIKTRGQQVTLRCSSQSGHNTVSWYQQALGQGPQFIFQYYREEENGRGNFPPRFSGLQFPNYSSELNVNALELDDSALYLCASSFRQGEWNEQFFGPGTRLTVL.

The CDR3: CASSLLGQGEKLFF. The CDR3, as DNA: TGTGCCAGCAGTTTGCTGGGGCAAGGTGAAAAACTGTTTTTT. This chain joins TRBV6-5 and TRBJ1-4, with D perhaps matching TRBD1 (5 bases). V was trimmed by 4 bases and J by 7 bases, leaving 13 bases between them. Looked up from germline, CDR1 is MNHEY and CDR2 is SVGAGI. The length of the CDR3 is 14 residues.

The chain uses TRBV5-4 and TRBJ2-1, with TRBD2 matching 8 bases. CDR3 length: 14 amino acids. V trimming: 1 base; J trimming: 8 bases; junction bases outside the gene matches: 5. CDR1 is SGHNT and CDR2 is YYREEE in the germline V gene (reference sequence). CDR3 sequence: CASSLYGRGDEQFF. The CDR3 region has the DNA TGTGCCAGCAGCTTGTACGGGAGGGGAGATGAGCAGTTCTTC.

This rearrangement joins TRBV9 to TRBJ2-2; D remains ambiguous. The V gene's germline CDR1 is SGDLS and CDR2 YYNGEE. V was cut by 0 bases and J by 3 bases, with 3 bases left in between. The CDR3 has 13 residues. The CDR3 region is CASSVADTGELFF. The CDR3 DNA reads as TGTGCCAGCAGCGTAGCAGACACCGGGGAGCTGTTTTTT.

The rearrangement uses TRBV30 and TRBJ1-6; D gene uncertain. CDR1 is GTSNPN, CDR2 SVGIG, per germline (reference sequence). The CDR3 sequence is 16 residues long. The V and J ends lost 0 bases and 4 bases respectively, with 13 bases between them. The CDR3: CAWSVGGAVYNSPLHF. CDR3 nucleotide sequence: TGTGCCTGGAGTGTAGGAGGAGCGGTTTATAATTCACCCCTCCACTTT.